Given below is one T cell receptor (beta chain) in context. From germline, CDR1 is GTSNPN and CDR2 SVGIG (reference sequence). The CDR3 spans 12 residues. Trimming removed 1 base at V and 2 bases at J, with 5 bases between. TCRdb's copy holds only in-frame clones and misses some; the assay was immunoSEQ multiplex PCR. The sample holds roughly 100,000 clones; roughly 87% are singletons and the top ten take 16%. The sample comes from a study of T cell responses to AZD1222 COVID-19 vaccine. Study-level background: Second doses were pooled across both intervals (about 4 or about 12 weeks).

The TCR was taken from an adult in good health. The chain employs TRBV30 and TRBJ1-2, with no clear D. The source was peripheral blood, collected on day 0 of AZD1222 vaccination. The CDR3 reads CAWSAENYGYTF. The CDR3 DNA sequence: TGTGCCTGGAGTGCCGAGAACTATGGCTACACCTTC.